The next 20 T cell receptor beta chains were all read from a single sample in a study of T cell responses to AZD1222 COVID-19 vaccine. Clones were read by immunoSEQ multiplex PCR, and TCRdb kept only the in-frame ones, dropping some. The sample records about 26,000 clones, 88% being singletons. Material: peripheral blood, obtained 28 days after the second AZD1222 dose. The receptors stem from an adult who received the AZD1222 COVID-19 vaccine.

A few counts support this clone. The gene calls are TRBV19 and TRBJ1-1; a weak D match, TRBD1 (5 bases). CDR3 size: 16 residues. Trimming stripped 3 bases from V and 0 bases from J, with 14 bases between. CDR1 LNHDA and CDR2 SQIVND come from the germline V gene (reference sequence). CDR3 amino acids: CASSILRGLMNTEAFF. The DNA for the CDR3 is TGTGCCAGTAGTATCCTCCGGGGCCTTATGAACACTGAAGCTTTCTTT.

This sequence joins TRBV7-2 and TRBJ2-7, with TRBD1 matching 8 bases. V was clipped by 5 bases and J by 3 bases; unmatched bases: 6. The CDR3 length is 14 residues. The germline V gene has CDR1 SGHTA and CDR2 FQGNSA. The CDR3 protein is CASSPRTGLYEQYF. Written as DNA, the CDR3 is TGTGCCAGCAGCCCTCGGACAGGGCTCTACGAGCAGTACTTC.

This chain links TRBV9 with TRBJ2-3; tentatively, D is TRBD1 or TRBD2 (5 bases each). This CDR3 is built from 14 residues. The V end was cut by 0 bases, the J end by 4 bases, with 9 bases between. CDR1 is SGDLS, CDR2 YYNGEE, per germline. CDR3 bases: TGTGCCAGCAGCGTAGGAGGGGTGGCAGATACGCAGTATTTT. Protein: CASSVGGVADTQYF.

The chain recombines TRBV10-3 with TRBJ1-6, with D maybe TRBD1 (6 bases). The germline gives CDR1 ENHRY, CDR2 SYGVKD. Trimming left V 6 bases short and J 9 bases short, with 15 bases between. The CDR3 runs to 14 residues. CDR3 in amino acids: CAIRGEGGPSPLHF. CDR3 sequence (DNA): TGTGCCATCAGAGGTGAGGGGGGGCCTTCACCCCTCCACTTT.

The chain has TRBV3-1 (or the pseudogene TRBV3-2) and TRBJ1-2; unclear D gene. CDR3 length equals 14 residues. Germline V gene sequence: CDR1 LGHDT, CDR2 YNNKEL (reference sequence). Between the trimmed V and J ends, which lost 0 bases and 3 bases, there was a span of 8 bases. CDR3 DNA: TGTGCCAGCAGCCAAGATCCCAGGTACTATGGCTACACCTTC. This gives the protein CASSQDPRYYGYTF.

The rearrangement links TRBV6-5 to TRBJ1-1, with D hard to call. V lost 10 bases to trimming and J lost 4 bases, with 13 bases between them. The germline V gene has CDR1 MNHEY and CDR2 SVGAGI. The CDR3 is 12 amino acids. The CDR3 is CATQGLSTEAFF. The CDR3, as DNA: TGTGCCACCCAAGGACTTTCCACTGAAGCTTTCTTT.

The genes are TRBV18 and TRBJ2-4, with 11 nucleotides matching TRBD1. Germline V lookup: CDR1 KGHSH, CDR2 LQKENI. CDR3 length: 17 residues. Unmatched junction bases numbered 4, after V lost 0 bases and J lost 3 bases. The CDR3 loop reads CASSPPRTGGIKNIQYF. CDR3 coding DNA: TGTGCCAGCTCACCACCCAGGACAGGGGGCATCAAAAACATTCAGTACTTC.

The chain carries TRBV3-1 (or the pseudogene TRBV3-2) and TRBJ2-3, with TRBD2 matching 12 bases. After removal of 1 base from V and 1 base from J, the junction contained 0 bases not matched to a gene. In germline, CDR1 is LGHDT, CDR2 YNNKEL (reference sequence). This CDR3 comprises 16 residues. CDR3 in amino acids: CASSQGTSGGTDTQYF. DNA for the CDR3: TGTGCCAGCAGCCAAGGGACTAGCGGGGGCACAGATACGCAGTATTTT.

As DNA, the CDR3 is TGCGCCAGCAGCCAAGTTCGGGGGGATGGGGCCAACGTCCTGACTTTC. Amino acids: CASSQVRGDGANVLTF. The chain recombines TRBV4-3 with TRBJ2-6; 7 bases are a match to TRBD2. There are 16 residues in the CDR3. Trimming removed 1 base from V and 3 bases from J; junction bases left unmatched: 3. Germline CDR1 is LGHNA and CDR2 is YSLEER.

V gene TRBV28 combines with J gene TRBJ2-7; perhaps TRBD2 as D (6 bases). The CDR3 sequence is 13 residues long. Germline loops: CDR1 MDHEN, CDR2 SYDVKM. V lost 3 bases, J lost 2 bases, and 8 bases lay in between. CDR3 residues: CASSLRGPYEQYF. Here the CDR3 DNA reads TGTGCCAGCAGTTTGCGGGGCCCCTACGAGCAGTACTTC.

The chain employs TRBV24-1 and TRBJ2-3; D might be TRBD2 (6 bases). CDR1 is KGHDR, CDR2 SFDVKD, per germline. The CDR3 is 16 amino acids. Deletions cut 0 bases from V and 1 base from J, with 10 bases between. The DNA for the CDR3 is TGTGCCACCAGTGATTTGCAGGGCGGGGGCACAGATACGCAGTATTTT. This translates into CATSDLQGGGTDTQYF.

The rearrangement joins TRBV6-5 to TRBJ1-2; TRBD1 matches at 7 bases. Germline V lookup: CDR1 MNHEY, CDR2 SVGAGI. The CDR3 spans 15 residues. Losses at the gene ends were 6 bases for V and 6 bases for J; bases not matched to a gene: 13. The CDR3 sequence is CASSYLGRGLDGYTF. The CDR3 DNA reads as TGTGCCAGCAGCTACCTAGGGAGGGGGCTAGATGGCTACACCTTC.

The rearrangement uses TRBV15 and TRBJ2-7; the match to TRBD1 covers 9 bases. In germline, CDR1 is LNHNV, CDR2 YYDKDF (reference sequence). V was pared by 1 base and J by 4 bases, with 8 bases of the junction left unmatched. The CDR3 extends over 16 amino acids. CDR3 sequence: CATSRGRPGQGYEQYF. In DNA form, the CDR3 reads TGTGCCACCAGCAGAGGGAGACCGGGACAGGGATACGAGCAGTACTTC.

CDR3 in DNA: TGTGCCAGCAGCTCCTCGGGCCGGGGACTAGCGGGCTCAGATACGCAGTATTTT. This codes for CASSSSGRGLAGSDTQYF. The rearrangement uses TRBV7-2 and TRBJ2-3, with TRBD2 matching over 12 bases. The J segment lost 4 bases and the V segment lost 4 bases, leaving 12 bases of the junction unmatched. Germline V CDR1 and CDR2: SGHTA, FQGNSA. The CDR3 length is 18 residues.

The table lists this clone with a count of one. The CDR3 reads CASSFASGARETQYF. For the CDR3, the DNA is TGTGCCAGCAGTTTTGCTAGCGGGGCCCGGGAGACCCAGTACTTC. The rearrangement uses TRBV27 and TRBJ2-5; TRBD2 matches 9 bases. Germline trimming cut 3 bases from V and 5 bases from J; bases unmatched to any gene: 7. This CDR3 contains 15 residues. Germline assignment: CDR1 MNHEY and CDR2 SMNVEV (reference sequence).

The chain employs TRBV24-1 and TRBJ2-1; D is unclear. The CDR3 totals 14 residues. Germline V gives CDR1 KGHDR, CDR2 SFDVKD. The germline V and J ends were trimmed by 0 bases and 6 bases, with 8 bases remaining between them. For the CDR3, the DNA is TGTGCCACCAGTGATTTGAAGATGCCCAATGAGCAGTTCTTC. Translated: CATSDLKMPNEQFF.

This rearrangement joins TRBV2 to TRBJ2-3; no firm D call. Between the trimmed V and J ends, which lost 3 bases and 2 bases, there was a span of 3 bases. The CDR3 sequence is 12 residues long. Germline V lookup: CDR1 SNHLY, CDR2 FYNNEI. The CDR3 reads CASSENTDTQYF. CDR3 nucleotides: TGTGCCAGCAGTGAGAACACAGATACGCAGTATTTT. The whole variable domain, remainder taken from reference TRBV2 and TRBJ2-3, is EPEVTQTPSHQVTQMGQEVILRCVPISNHLYFYWYRQILGQKVEFLVSFYNNEISEKSEIFDDQFSVERPDGSNFTLKIRSTKLEDSAMYFCASSENTDTQYFGPGTRLTVL.

The CDR3 DNA follows: TGTGCCAGCAGTGTGGGCCGACAGGGGGGAAGAGAAGCTTTCTTT. Its protein product is CASSVGRQGGREAFF. The rearrangement links TRBV2 to TRBJ1-1; 9 nucleotides match TRBD1. The germline CDR1 and CDR2 sequences are SNHLY and FYNNEI. V dropped 4 bases and J dropped 8; count of bases not matched to a gene: 11. The CDR3 is 15 residues long.

The V call is TRBV29-1, the J call TRBJ1-1, with D perhaps TRBD1 (6 bases). Germline V CDR1 and CDR2: SQVTM, ANQGSEA. V lost 7 bases and J lost 1, with 10 bases in between. There are 12 residues in the CDR3. DNA of the CDR3: TGCAGCGCCTTACAGGGGAACACTGAAGCTTTCTTT. Its translation: CSALQGNTEAFF.

V gene TRBV20-1 combines with J gene TRBJ2-7; 7 bases are shared with TRBD1. Trimming took 3 bases from V and 7 from J; bases not matched to a gene: 9. The CDR3 covers 13 residues. Germline values: CDR1 DFQATT, CDR2 SNEGSKA (reference sequence). The CDR3 spells CSASRAGGSEQYF. Here the CDR3 DNA reads TGCAGTGCTAGTCGGGCAGGGGGTAGTGAGCAGTACTTC.